This T cell receptor beta chain was sequenced in a study of shared clonotypes between healthy human individuals. Study-wide results and caveats: Naive subsets, compared against memory subsets, generally had larger estimated richness values.

The CDR3 is 16 residues long. The V gene's germline CDR1 is SGHNT and CDR2 YYREEE (reference sequence). Germline trimming cut 4 bases from V and 1 base from J; bases unmatched to any gene: 8. Here immunoSEQ multiplex PCR was the method, and the copy in TCRdb shows in-frame clones only, minus some. The sample has fewer than 1.6 million clones; approximately 98.5% are singletons. On this clone: The antigen remains undetermined.

The V and J genes are TRBV5-4 and TRBJ2-1; the match to TRBD2 covers 7 bases. Material for sequencing was naive CD4+ T cells sorted from blood. This sample's subset: CD45RA+ positively selected. The clonotype was recovered from a man younger than 40 in good health. The CDR3, as DNA: TGTGCCAGCAGCGGCCGTACTAGCGCGTCCTACAATGAGCAGTTCTTC. Protein: CASSGRTSASYNEQFF.